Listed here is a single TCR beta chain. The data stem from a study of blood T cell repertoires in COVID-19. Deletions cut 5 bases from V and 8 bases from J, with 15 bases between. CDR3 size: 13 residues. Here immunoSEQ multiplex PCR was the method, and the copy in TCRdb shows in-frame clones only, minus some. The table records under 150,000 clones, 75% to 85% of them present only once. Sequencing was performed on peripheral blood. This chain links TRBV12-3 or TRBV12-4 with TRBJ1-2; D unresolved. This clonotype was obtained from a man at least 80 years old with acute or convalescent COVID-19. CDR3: CASSPDRVVGYTF. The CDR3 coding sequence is TGTGCCAGCAGTCCAGACCGGGTGGTCGGCTACACCTTC.